These 3 T cell receptor beta chains share one sample of origin, sequenced in a study of Ad26.COV2.S vaccination and SARS-CoV-2 variants. Treatment of the sample: 15 to 20 received Ad26.COV2.S at low or high dose, single or two shots; five or six received placebo; per-sample allocation not given. Sampling took place 63 days after the first vaccine or placebo injection. Using immunoSEQ multiplex PCR, the repertoire was profiled, and TCRdb retains in-frame clones only, with some absent. Among roughly 240,000 clones, roughly 88% were seen once, and the ten largest hold 9.5% to 12%. The sequencing here drew on peripheral blood, taken in a trial of Ad26.COV2.S vaccine versus placebo. All receptors come from a person between 18 and 65 years old who received the Ad26.COV2.S COVID-19 vaccine or a placebo.

The chain recombines TRBV18 with TRBJ1-5; TRBD1 might be the D (5 bases). Germline V gives CDR1 KGHSH, CDR2 LQKENI. V was pared by 1 base and J by 2 bases, with 12 bases between. The CDR3 has 16 amino acids. The DNA for the CDR3 is TGTGCCAGCTCACCACTCCCGGGGGTAGGCAATCAGCCCCAGCATTTT. Translated, it gives CASSPLPGVGNQPQHF.

The CDR3 nucleotides read TGTGCCAGCAGCGTCAACCCCGGATCCAGCTCCTACGAGCAGTACTTC. As protein: CASSVNPGSSSYEQYF. The genes are TRBV7-9 and TRBJ2-7; no clear D gene. CDR1 and CDR2 (germline): SEHNR, FQNEAQ (reference sequence). Trimming shortened V by 5 bases and J by 0 bases, and 17 bases separated the two germline ends. This CDR3 region has 16 residues.

The chain employs TRBV13 and TRBJ1-4; 8 bases align to TRBD1. Germline CDR1 and CDR2: PRHDT and FYEKMQ (reference sequence). This CDR3 has 16 residues. V dropped 3 bases and J dropped 8; count of bases not matched to a gene: 11. CDR3 amino acids: CASSLFFGQGSEKLFF. CDR3 in DNA: TGTGCCAGCAGCTTGTTTTTCGGACAGGGTTCCGAAAAACTGTTTTTT.